The 10 T cell receptor beta chains given below trace back to one sample, sequenced in a study of cytomegalovirus exposure and HLA in healthy donors. A multiplex PCR was run with 60 Vbeta primers and 13 Jbeta primers. Assay: immunoSEQ multiplex PCR; the TCRdb copy retains only in-frame clones and omits some. The sample lists 180,000 or so clones, 65% to 85% seen once, with approximately 2.9% in the top ten. Material for sequencing was PBMCs. The receptors were gathered from a female donor in good health and CMV-seronegative.

CDR3 coding DNA: TGTGCCTGGAGTGTAGACACTGGAAACACCATATATTTT. Protein sequence: CAWSVDTGNTIYF. The rearrangement joins TRBV30 to TRBJ1-3; D is unresolved. Germline assignment: CDR1 GTSNPN and CDR2 SVGIG (reference sequence). The CDR3 is 13 amino acids. V dropped 0 bases and J dropped 2 bases, with 5 bases sitting between them.

V and J are TRBV1 and TRBJ2-7; the table's D call TRBD1 went unverified against the DNA. TRBV1 is marked as a pseudogene. This CDR3 comprises 16 residues. CDR3 in amino acids: CTSSQDADRGMGEQYF. In DNA, the CDR3 is TGCACCAGCAGCCAAGATGCGGACAGGGGGATGGGAGAGCAGTACTTC.

The V call is TRBV5-4, the J call TRBJ1-6; the D is unclear. The CDR3 totals 14 residues. Germline lookup yields CDR1 SGHNT and CDR2 YYREEE (reference sequence). The V end was cut by 2 bases, the J end by 5 bases, with 8 bases between. The CDR3 spells CASSFNADNSPLHF. In DNA, the CDR3 is TGTGCCAGCAGCTTCAACGCGGATAATTCACCCCTCCACTTT.

This clone was seen more than once but under ten times. The J gene is TRBJ1-2, the V gene TRBV6-6, with D possibly matching TRBD1 (6 bases). The ends were cut back, 7 bases at V and 4 bases at J, with 10 bases in the middle. The CDR3 contains 12 residues. CDR1 and CDR2 from the germline V gene are MNHNY and SVGAGI (reference sequence). The CDR3 protein is CASNRESYGYTF. DNA of the CDR3: TGTGCCAGCAACAGGGAAAGCTATGGCTACACCTTC.

The V gene is TRBV2, the J gene TRBJ2-5; D perhaps matches TRBD2 (6 bases). The CDR3 sequence is 15 residues long. Trimming took off 7 bases at V and 1 base at J, with 16 bases between the two ends. Germline CDR1 is SNHLY and CDR2 is FYNNEI. The CDR3 loop reads CASTREVAAQETQYF. CDR3 in DNA: TGTGCCAGCACTCGAGAGGTAGCGGCCCAAGAGACCCAGTACTTC. Full variable domain (missing parts from reference TRBV2 and TRBJ2-5): EPEVTQTPSHQVTQMGQEVILRCVPISNHLYFYWYRQILGQKVEFLVSFYNNEISEKSEIFDDQFSVERPDGSNFTLKIRSTKLEDSAMYFCASTREVAAQETQYFGPGTRLLVL.

This clone occurred once. The genes are TRBV7-6 and TRBJ1-2; D gene uncertain. The CDR3 is 13 amino acids. Trimming stripped 2 bases from V and 6 bases from J, with 10 bases between. Germline V gives CDR1 SGHVS, CDR2 FNYEAQ. In DNA form, the CDR3 reads TGTGCCAGCAGCTTACGAGGGTTGGATGGCTACACCTTC. Its protein product is CASSLRGLDGYTF.

CDR3 amino acids: CASSLAAGVVEQYF. The CDR3 nucleotides read TGTGCCAGCAGCTTAGCTGCGGGGGTAGTCGAGCAGTACTTC. This rearrangement joins TRBV7-8 to TRBJ2-7, with TRBD2 matching over 7 bases. V was pared by 0 bases and J by 6 bases, with 5 bases of the junction left unmatched. This CDR3 is 14 amino acids long. Germline V lookup: CDR1 SGHVS, CDR2 FQNEAQ.

This clone appeared a single time. The J gene is TRBJ2-7, the V gene TRBV6-1; a weak D match, TRBD1 (6 bases). Trimming took off 6 bases at V and 3 bases at J, with 18 bases between the two ends. Germline V gene lookup returns CDR1 MNHNS and CDR2 SASEGT. The CDR3 spans 15 residues. For the CDR3, the DNA is TGTGCCAGCAGGGACAGAGAGACACTTAACTACGAGCAGTACTTC. It encodes CASRDRETLNYEQYF.

This clone has a handful of counts. The chain uses TRBV5-8 and TRBJ2-1; weak D call: TRBD2 (6 bases). V was cut by 0 bases and J by 1 base, with 17 bases left in between. Per the germline V gene, CDR1 is SGHTS and CDR2 is YDEGEE. The length of the CDR3 is 18 residues. CDR3 nucleotides: TGTGCCAGCAGCTTGGGGCTAGCGTTGGGTCGGTCCTACAATGAGCAGTTCTTC. Translated: CASSLGLALGRSYNEQFF.

The chain is built from TRBV10-3 and TRBJ2-7, with 9 bases lining up with TRBD1. The CDR3 runs 18 residues. V was clipped by 2 bases and J by 2 bases; unmatched bases: 13. From germline, CDR1 is ENHRY and CDR2 SYGVKD. CDR3 sequence (DNA): TGTGCCATCAGTGAGGTCCGGGACAGGGCCCTCCTGACCTACGAGCAGTACTTC. Amino acids: CAISEVRDRALLTYEQYF.